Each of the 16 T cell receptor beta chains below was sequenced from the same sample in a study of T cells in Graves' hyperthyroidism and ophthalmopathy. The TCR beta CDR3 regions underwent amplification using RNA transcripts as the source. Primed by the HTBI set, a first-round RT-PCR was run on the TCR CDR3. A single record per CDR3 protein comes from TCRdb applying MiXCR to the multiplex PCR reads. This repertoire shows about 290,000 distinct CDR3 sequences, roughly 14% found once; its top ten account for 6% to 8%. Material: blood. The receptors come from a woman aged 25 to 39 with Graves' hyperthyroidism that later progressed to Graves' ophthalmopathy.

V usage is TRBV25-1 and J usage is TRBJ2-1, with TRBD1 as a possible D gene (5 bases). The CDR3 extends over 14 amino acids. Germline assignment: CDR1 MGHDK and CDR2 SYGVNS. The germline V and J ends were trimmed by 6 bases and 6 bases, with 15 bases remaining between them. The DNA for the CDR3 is TGTGCCAGCAGGCCAGGGATGGTATTCAATGAGCAGTTCTTC. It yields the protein CASRPGMVFNEQFF.

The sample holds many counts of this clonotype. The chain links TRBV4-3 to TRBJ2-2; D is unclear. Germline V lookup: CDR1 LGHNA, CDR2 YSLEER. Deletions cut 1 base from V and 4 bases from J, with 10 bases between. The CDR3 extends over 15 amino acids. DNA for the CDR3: TGCGCCAGCAGCCAAGTCGTGCCGTCCACCGGGGAGCTGTTTTTT. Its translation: CASSQVVPSTGELFF.

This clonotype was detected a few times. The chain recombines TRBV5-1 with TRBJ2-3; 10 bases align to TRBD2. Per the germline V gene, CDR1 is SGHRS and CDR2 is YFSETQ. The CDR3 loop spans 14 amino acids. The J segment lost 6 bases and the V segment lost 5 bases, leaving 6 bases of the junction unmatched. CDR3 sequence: CASRLAGVSDTQYF. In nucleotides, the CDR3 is TGCGCCAGCAGGCTAGCGGGAGTATCTGATACGCAGTATTTT. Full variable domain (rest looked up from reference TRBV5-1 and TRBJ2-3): KAGVTQTPRYLIKTRGQQVTLSCSPISGHRSVSWYQQTPGQGLQFLFEYFSETQRNKGNFPGRFSGRQFSNSRSEMNVSTLELGDSALYLCASRLAGVSDTQYFGPGTRLTVL.

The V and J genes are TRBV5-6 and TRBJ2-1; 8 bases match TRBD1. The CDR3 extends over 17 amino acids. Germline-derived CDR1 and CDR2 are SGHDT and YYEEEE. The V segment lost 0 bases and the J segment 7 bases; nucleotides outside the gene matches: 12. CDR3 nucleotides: TGTGCCAGCAGCTTGGGTACCGGGACAGGCCACCTTAATGAGCAGTTCTTC. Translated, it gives CASSLGTGTGHLNEQFF. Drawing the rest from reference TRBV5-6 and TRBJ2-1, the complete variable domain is DAGVTQSPTHLIKTRGQQVTLRCSPKSGHDTVSWYQQALGQGPQFIFQYYEEEERQRGNFPDRFSGHQFPNYSSELNVNALLLGDSALYLCASSLGTGTGHLNEQFFGPGTRLTVL.

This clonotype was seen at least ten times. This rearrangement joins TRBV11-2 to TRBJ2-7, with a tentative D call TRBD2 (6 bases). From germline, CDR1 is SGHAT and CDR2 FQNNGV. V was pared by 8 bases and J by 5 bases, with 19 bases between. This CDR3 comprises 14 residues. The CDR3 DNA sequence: TGTGCCAGCGCGTCGGACGCGGGAAGCCACGAGCAGTACTTC. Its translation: CASASDAGSHEQYF. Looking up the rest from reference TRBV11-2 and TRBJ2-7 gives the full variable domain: EAGVAQSPRYKIIEKRQSVAFWCNPISGHATLYWYQQILGQGPKLLIQFQNNGVVDDSQLPKDRFSAERLKGVDSTLKIQPAKLEDSAVYLCASASDAGSHEQYFGPGTRLTVT.

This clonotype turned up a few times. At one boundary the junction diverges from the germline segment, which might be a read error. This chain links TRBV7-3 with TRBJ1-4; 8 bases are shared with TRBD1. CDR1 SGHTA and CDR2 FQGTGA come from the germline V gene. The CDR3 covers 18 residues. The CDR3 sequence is CASSLTRDRTHRREKLFF. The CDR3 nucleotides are TGTGCCAGCAGTTTAACCCGGGACAGGACCCACCGTCGGGAAAAACTGTTTTTT.

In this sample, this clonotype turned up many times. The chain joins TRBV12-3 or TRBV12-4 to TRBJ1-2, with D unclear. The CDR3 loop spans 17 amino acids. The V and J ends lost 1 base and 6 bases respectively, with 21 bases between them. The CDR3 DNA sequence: TGTGCCAGCAGTTTAGGGCGTGCAGGACCTTTTGGGGATGGCTACACCTTC. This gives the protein CASSLGRAGPFGDGYTF.

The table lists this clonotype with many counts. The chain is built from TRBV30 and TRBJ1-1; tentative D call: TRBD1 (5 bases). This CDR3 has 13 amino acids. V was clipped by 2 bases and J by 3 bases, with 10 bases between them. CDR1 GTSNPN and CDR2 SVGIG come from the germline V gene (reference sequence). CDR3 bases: TGTGCCTGGAGTCCCGGGGGGGACACTGAAGCTTTCTTT. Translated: CAWSPGGDTEAFF.

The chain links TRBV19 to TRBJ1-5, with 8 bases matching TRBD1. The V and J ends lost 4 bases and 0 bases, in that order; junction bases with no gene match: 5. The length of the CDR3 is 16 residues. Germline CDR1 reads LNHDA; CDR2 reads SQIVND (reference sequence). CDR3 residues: CASSRDRGNSNQPQHF. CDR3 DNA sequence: TGTGCCAGTAGTAGAGACAGGGGCAATAGCAATCAGCCCCAGCATTTT.

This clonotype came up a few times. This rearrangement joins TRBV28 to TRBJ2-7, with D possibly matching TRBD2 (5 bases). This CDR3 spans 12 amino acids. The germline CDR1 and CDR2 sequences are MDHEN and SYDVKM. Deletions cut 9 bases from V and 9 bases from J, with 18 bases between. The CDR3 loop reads CASSEGWVSQYF. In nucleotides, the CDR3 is TGTGCCAGTTCTGAGGGCTGGGTCTCGCAGTACTTC. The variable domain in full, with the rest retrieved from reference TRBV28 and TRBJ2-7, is DVKVTQSSRYLVKRTGEKVFLECVQDMDHENMFWYRQDPGLGLRLIYFSYDVKMKEKGDIPEGYSVSREKKERFSLILESASTNQTSMYLCASSEGWVSQYFGPGTRLTVT.

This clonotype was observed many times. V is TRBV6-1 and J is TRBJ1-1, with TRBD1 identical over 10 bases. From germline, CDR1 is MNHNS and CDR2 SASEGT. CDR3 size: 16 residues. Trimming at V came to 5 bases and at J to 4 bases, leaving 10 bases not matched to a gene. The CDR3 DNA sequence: TGTGCCAGCAGTCCCTTGACAGGGGGCGGTGGCACTGAAGCTTTCTTT. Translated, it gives CASSPLTGGGGTEAFF.

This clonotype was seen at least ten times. In nucleotides, the CDR3 is TGTGCCAGCGTTATGGGGCCCGGAACCGGGGAGCTGTTTTTT. Protein: CASVMGPGTGELFF. J is TRBJ2-2 and V is TRBV2, with D perhaps matching TRBD1 (5 bases). Per the germline V gene, CDR1 is SNHLY and CDR2 is FYNNEI. The CDR3 consists of 14 residues. Deletions cut 8 bases from V and 5 bases from J, with 15 bases between.

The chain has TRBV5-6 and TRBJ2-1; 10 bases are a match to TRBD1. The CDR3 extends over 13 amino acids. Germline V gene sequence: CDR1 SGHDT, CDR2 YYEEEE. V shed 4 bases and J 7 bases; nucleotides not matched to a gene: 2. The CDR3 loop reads CASSTGQGNEQFF. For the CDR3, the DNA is TGTGCCAGCAGCACGGGACAGGGGAATGAGCAGTTCTTC. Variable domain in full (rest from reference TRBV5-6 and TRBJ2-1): DAGVTQSPTHLIKTRGQQVTLRCSPKSGHDTVSWYQQALGQGPQFIFQYYEEEERQRGNFPDRFSGHQFPNYSSELNVNALLLGDSALYLCASSTGQGNEQFFGPGTRLTVL.

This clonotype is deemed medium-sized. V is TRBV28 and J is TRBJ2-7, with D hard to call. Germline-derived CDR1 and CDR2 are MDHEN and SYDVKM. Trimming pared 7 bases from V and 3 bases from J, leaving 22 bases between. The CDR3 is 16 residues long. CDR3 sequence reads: CASTKERLRVGYEQYF. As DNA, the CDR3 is TGTGCCAGCACAAAGGAGCGCCTTAGGGTTGGCTACGAGCAGTACTTC.

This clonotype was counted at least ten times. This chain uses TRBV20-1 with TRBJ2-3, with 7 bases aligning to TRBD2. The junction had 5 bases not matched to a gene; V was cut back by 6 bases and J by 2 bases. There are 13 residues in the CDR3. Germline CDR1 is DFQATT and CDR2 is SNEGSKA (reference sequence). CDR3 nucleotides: TGCAGTGCAAACGGACTAGTCACAGATACGCAGTATTTT. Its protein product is CSANGLVTDTQYF.

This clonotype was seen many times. The CDR3 bases are TGTGCCATCAGAACCACAGATACGCAGTATTTT. Encoded protein: CAIRTTDTQYF. The genes are TRBV10-3 and TRBJ2-3; D unresolved. The CDR3 sequence is 11 residues long. Trimming took off 6 bases at V and 2 bases at J, with 3 bases between the two ends. Per germline, CDR1 ENHRY and CDR2 SYGVKD.